These 24 T cell receptor beta chains were all obtained from the same sample, sequenced in a study of T-cell reconstitution after alpha-beta-depleted transplantation in children. Unique molecular identifiers tagged the TCRbeta library. TCRdb re-called the PCR reads through MiXCR, storing one row per CDR3 protein. The sample has 98,000 or so distinct CDR3 sequences, around a quarter seen once. Sample: PBMCs, taken before TCRalphabeta/CD19-depleted stem cell transplant. Source of these receptors: a boy under 10 years old with acute lymphoblastic leukemia, due to receive a stem cell transplant.

The chain is built from TRBV11-2 and TRBJ2-1; D not resolved. CDR1 and CDR2 (germline): SGHAT, FQNNGV. V was trimmed by 1 base and J by 11 bases, leaving 12 bases between them. The CDR3 loop spans 13 amino acids. CDR3 region: CASSLVQAGKQFF. In DNA, the CDR3 is TGTGCCAGCAGCTTAGTTCAGGCTGGTAAGCAGTTCTTC.

This chain joins TRBV20-1 and TRBJ2-7; D unclear. Per the germline V gene, CDR1 is DFQATT and CDR2 is SNEGSKA (reference sequence). CDR3 length equals 12 residues. V gave up 4 bases and J gave up 7 bases, with 14 bases separating them. The CDR3 coding sequence is TGCAGTGCTACTCAGGACCTCCCGGAGCAGTACTTC. Its protein is CSATQDLPEQYF.

V usage is TRBV12-3 or TRBV12-4 and J usage is TRBJ2-3; the D gene could be TRBD1 or TRBD2 (5 bases each). The length of the CDR3 is 15 residues. Between the trimmed V and J ends, which lost 7 bases and 6 bases, there was a span of 20 bases. Written as DNA, the CDR3 is TGTGCCAGCACCCGAGGGGAGCAAGCTCCGGATACGCAGTATTTT. It translates to CASTRGEQAPDTQYF.

This chain joins TRBV3-1 and TRBJ1-5, with D unclear. Germline CDR1 and CDR2: LGHDT and YNNKEL (reference sequence). The V and J ends lost 3 bases and 0 bases respectively, with 9 bases between them. The CDR3 is 15 residues long. The CDR3 DNA follows: TGTGCCAGCAGCCAGGGAATCTATAGCAATCAGCCCCAGCATTTT. Protein product: CASSQGIYSNQPQHF.

V usage is TRBV5-1 and J usage is TRBJ2-5; no clear D gene. The germline CDR1 and CDR2 sequences are SGHRS and YFSETQ. The length of the CDR3 is 14 residues. Trimming took 7 bases from V and 1 from J, leaving 14 bases between them. The CDR3: CASRELTTQETQYF. DNA of the CDR3: TGCGCCAGCCGAGAGCTAACCACCCAAGAGACCCAGTACTTC.

This clonotype was detected ten times or more. The chain carries TRBV12-3 or TRBV12-4 and TRBJ2-1; 9 nucleotides agree with TRBD2. Trimming cost V 6 bases and J 10 bases; bases outside gene matches: 7. This CDR3 is 13 amino acids long. The chain's CDR3 is CASRNIAGEEQFF. In nucleotides, the CDR3 is TGTGCCAGCAGAAATATAGCGGGAGAAGAGCAGTTCTTC.

This clonotype was counted only a few times. V gene TRBV20-1 combines with J gene TRBJ1-2; possibly TRBD1 for D (5 bases). V was cut by 6 bases and J by 0 bases, with 14 bases left in between. The V gene's germline CDR1 is DFQATT and CDR2 SNEGSKA (reference sequence). The CDR3 consists of 14 residues. The CDR3 reads CSAVDRDSNYGYTF. The CDR3 coding sequence is TGCAGTGCAGTAGACAGAGACTCTAACTATGGCTACACCTTC.

There are a few counts of this clonotype. The V call is TRBV5-5, the J call TRBJ2-1; TRBD2 might be the D (5 bases). The CDR3 contains 13 residues. CDR1 and CDR2 from the germline V gene are SGHKS and YYEKEE (reference sequence). Trimming pared 0 bases from V and 10 bases from J, leaving 11 bases between. Written as DNA, the CDR3 is TGTGCCAGCAGCTTGGCCGGGCGGGTAGAGCAGTTCTTC. Protein product: CASSLAGRVEQFF. Full variable domain (missing parts from reference TRBV5-5 and TRBJ2-1): DAGVTQSPTHLIKTRGQQVTLRCSPISGHKSVSWYQQVLGQGPQFIFQYYEKEERGRGNFPDRFSARQFPNYSSELNVNALLLGDSALYLCASSLAGRVEQFFGPGTRLTVL.

This clonotype was seen a handful of times. The chain combines TRBV20-1 with TRBJ1-4; D remains ambiguous. Germline lookup yields CDR1 DFQATT and CDR2 SNEGSKA (reference sequence). This CDR3 has 12 amino acids. Trimming shortened V by 2 bases and J by 5 bases, and 6 bases separated the two germline ends. The CDR3 is CSARWLNEKLFF. The DNA of the CDR3 is TGCAGTGCTAGATGGTTAAATGAAAAACTGTTTTTT.

The chain is built from TRBV28 and TRBJ2-6; 10 bases are shared with TRBD1. The junction had 6 bases not matched to a gene; V was cut back by 5 bases and J by 2 bases. CDR1 MDHEN and CDR2 SYDVKM come from the germline V gene. The CDR3 extends over 17 amino acids. This chain's CDR3 is CASSATGGTPGANVLTF. The CDR3 coding sequence is TGTGCCAGCAGTGCGACAGGGGGCACACCTGGGGCCAACGTCCTGACTTTC.

This chain links TRBV5-5 with TRBJ2-7; 9 nucleotides line up with TRBD2. Germline trimming cut 4 bases from V and 7 bases from J; bases unmatched to any gene: 15. Germline assignment: CDR1 SGHKS and CDR2 YYEKEE (reference sequence). The CDR3 has 16 amino acids. The CDR3 nucleotides read TGTGCCAGCAGCCGAGGCGGGAGGGCCAAAGGAGGTGAGCAGTACTTC. This gives the protein CASSRGGRAKGGEQYF.

V is TRBV10-3 and J is TRBJ1-5; D gene uncertain. Germline CDR1 is ENHRY and CDR2 is SYGVKD. The germline V and J ends were trimmed by 7 bases and 5 bases, with 12 bases remaining between them. This CDR3 is built from 13 residues. CDR3 loop: CAIKGRDDQPQHF. The DNA for the CDR3 is TGTGCCATCAAGGGCAGAGACGATCAGCCCCAGCATTTT.

The rearrangement uses TRBV5-6 and TRBJ2-2; no definite D call. V was pared by 10 bases and J by 1 base, with 17 bases between. The germline V gene has CDR1 SGHDT and CDR2 YYEEEE. CDR3 size: 15 residues. The CDR3 DNA follows: TGTGCCTCACAAGTCCGCAGGTGGAACACCGGGGAGCTGTTTTTT. This encodes CASQVRRWNTGELFF.

V is TRBV20-1 and J is TRBJ1-5; D possibly corresponds to TRBD1 (5 bases). V was shortened by 0 bases and J by 4 bases, with 10 bases between the two germline ends. The CDR3 length is 14 residues. The germline gives CDR1 DFQATT, CDR2 SNEGSKA (reference sequence). The CDR3 region is CSAREGQPNQPQHF. The CDR3 DNA reads as TGCAGTGCTAGAGAGGGGCAGCCGAATCAGCCCCAGCATTTT.

This clonotype was counted at least ten times. This sequence joins TRBV6-5 and TRBJ2-7; tentative D call: TRBD2 (5 bases). The CDR3 covers 15 residues. V was pared by 2 bases and J by 2 bases, with 13 bases between. Germline-derived CDR1 and CDR2 are MNHEY and SVGAGI. The CDR3 nucleotides read TGTGCCAGCAGTTACAGACGGGGAAAACCCTACGAGCAGTACTTC. It codes for CASSYRRGKPYEQYF.

This chain links TRBV11-2 with TRBJ2-3, with D perhaps matching TRBD1 or TRBD2 (6 bases each). The CDR3 runs to 15 residues. Between the trimmed V and J ends, which lost 0 bases and 6 bases, there was a span of 13 bases. Germline V CDR1 and CDR2: SGHAT, FQNNGV. The CDR3 nucleotides read TGTGCCAGCAGCTTAGATAGGGGGGTTGGGGATACGCAGTATTTT. Translated, it gives CASSLDRGVGDTQYF.

The rearrangement uses TRBV7-3 and TRBJ2-1; D unclear. Germline V gene sequence: CDR1 SGHTA, CDR2 FQGTGA. CDR3 length: 15 amino acids. Trimming cost V 1 base and J 1 base, with 8 bases left between them. CDR3 nucleotides: TGTGCCAGCAGCTTAAACGGCGGTTCCTACAATGAGCAGTTCTTC. It translates to CASSLNGGSYNEQFF. The full variable domain, with the rest looked up from reference TRBV7-3 and TRBJ2-1, is GAGVSQTPSNKVTEKGKYVELRCDPISGHTALYWYRQSLGQGPEFLIYFQGTGAADDSGLPNDRFFAVRPEGSVSTLKIQRTERGDSAVYLCASSLNGGSYNEQFFGPGTRLTVL.

The gene calls are TRBV5-1 and TRBJ2-1; possible D gene TRBD2, 6 bases. Trimming took off 1 base at V and 8 bases at J, with 13 bases between the two ends. Germline V gene data show CDR1 as SGHRS and CDR2 as YFSETQ. The CDR3 extends over 14 amino acids. CDR3 residues: CASSLSYGSDEQFF. Written as DNA, the CDR3 is TGCGCCAGCAGCTTGTCATACGGGAGCGATGAGCAGTTCTTC. The full variable domain, completed using reference TRBV5-1 and TRBJ2-1, is KAGVTQTPRYLIKTRGQQVTLSCSPISGHRSVSWYQQTPGQGLQFLFEYFSETQRNKGNFPGRFSGRQFSNSRSEMNVSTLELGDSALYLCASSLSYGSDEQFFGPGTRLTVL.

The chain employs TRBV28 and TRBJ2-7; D possibly corresponds to TRBD2 (5 bases). The V gene's germline CDR1 is MDHEN and CDR2 SYDVKM. The CDR3 totals 14 residues. Trimming removed 3 bases at V and 3 bases at J, with 12 bases between. CDR3 residues: CASSFRGSYYEQYF. The CDR3 coding sequence is TGTGCCAGCAGTTTCAGAGGGTCTTACTACGAGCAGTACTTC.

This clonotype turned up a few times. V and J are TRBV5-1 and TRBJ2-3; D is uncertain. CDR3 size: 15 residues. The germline CDR1 and CDR2 sequences are SGHRS and YFSETQ. Trimming pared 4 bases from V and 8 bases from J, leaving 20 bases between. In DNA form, the CDR3 reads TGCGCCAGCAGCCCCGAAACTCCAGACTGGGGTACGCAGTATTTT. It codes for CASSPETPDWGTQYF.

The J gene is TRBJ1-1, the V gene TRBV7-8; D may be TRBD1 (5 bases). Trimming took off 5 bases at V and 6 bases at J, with 10 bases between the two ends. The CDR3 is 12 amino acids. The V gene's germline CDR1 is SGHVS and CDR2 FQNEAQ. The chain's CDR3 is CASSRMGAEAFF. The DNA for the CDR3 is TGTGCCAGCAGCCGTATGGGGGCTGAAGCTTTCTTT.

The chain joins TRBV14 to TRBJ2-5, with D possibly TRBD2 on 5 matching bases. This CDR3 is 12 amino acids long. Germline lookup yields CDR1 SGHDN and CDR2 FVKESK. The V end was cut by 4 bases, the J end by 9 bases, with 12 bases between. CDR3 in amino acids: CASSPANGAQYF. CDR3 coding DNA: TGTGCCAGCAGCCCAGCGAACGGGGCCCAGTACTTC.

A single count supports this clonotype. This chain links TRBV28 with TRBJ2-2, with 7 bases lining up with TRBD1. The CDR3 has 15 amino acids. V dropped 3 bases and J dropped 6; count of bases not matched to a gene: 7. Germline CDR1 is MDHEN and CDR2 is SYDVKM. This CDR3 is CASSFSRGYPGELFF. DNA of the CDR3: TGTGCCAGCAGTTTTAGCAGGGGGTATCCCGGGGAGCTGTTTTTT.

This clonotype has only a few counts. The rearrangement joins TRBV15 to TRBJ2-7, with D possibly being TRBD1 (5 bases). The CDR3 runs 12 residues. The germline V and J ends were trimmed by 6 bases and 4 bases, with 10 bases remaining between them. Germline values: CDR1 LNHNV, CDR2 YYDKDF (reference sequence). CDR3 sequence: CATSSQGYEQYF. For the CDR3, the DNA is TGTGCCACCAGTTCGCAGGGTTACGAGCAGTACTTC.